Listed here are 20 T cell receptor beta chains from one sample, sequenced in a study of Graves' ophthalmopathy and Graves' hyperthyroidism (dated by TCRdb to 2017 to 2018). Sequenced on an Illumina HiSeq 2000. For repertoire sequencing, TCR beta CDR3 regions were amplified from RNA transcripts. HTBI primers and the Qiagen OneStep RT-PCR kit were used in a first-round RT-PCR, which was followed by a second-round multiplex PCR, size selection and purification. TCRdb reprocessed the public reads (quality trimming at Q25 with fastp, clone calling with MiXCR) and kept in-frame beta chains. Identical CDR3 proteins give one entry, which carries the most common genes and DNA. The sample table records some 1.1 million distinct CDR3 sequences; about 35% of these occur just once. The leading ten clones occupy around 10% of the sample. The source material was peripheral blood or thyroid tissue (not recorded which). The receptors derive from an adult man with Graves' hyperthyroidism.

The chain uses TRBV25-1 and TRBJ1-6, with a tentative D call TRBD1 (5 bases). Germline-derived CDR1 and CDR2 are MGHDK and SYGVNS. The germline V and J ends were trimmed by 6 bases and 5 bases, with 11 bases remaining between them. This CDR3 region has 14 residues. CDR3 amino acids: CASRGPGDNSPLHF. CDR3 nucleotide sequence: TGTGCCAGCAGGGGACCAGGCGATAATTCACCCCTCCACTTT.

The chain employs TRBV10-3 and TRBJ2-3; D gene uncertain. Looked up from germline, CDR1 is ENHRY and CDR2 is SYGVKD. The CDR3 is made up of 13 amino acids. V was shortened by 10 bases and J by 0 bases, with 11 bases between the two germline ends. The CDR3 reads CATQYLSTDTQYF. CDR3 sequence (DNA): TGTGCCACCCAATACCTAAGCACAGATACGCAGTATTTT.

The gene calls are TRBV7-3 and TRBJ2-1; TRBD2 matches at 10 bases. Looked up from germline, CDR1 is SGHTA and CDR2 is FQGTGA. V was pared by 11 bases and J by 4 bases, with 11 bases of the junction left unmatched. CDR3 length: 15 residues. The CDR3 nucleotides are TGTGCCTCCTCGACTGGACTAGCGGATTACAATGAGCAGTTCTTC. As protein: CASSTGLADYNEQFF.

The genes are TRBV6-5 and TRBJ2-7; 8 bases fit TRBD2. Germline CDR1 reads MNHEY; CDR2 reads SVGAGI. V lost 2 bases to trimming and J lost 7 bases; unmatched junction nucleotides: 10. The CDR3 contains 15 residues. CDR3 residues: CASSYGSGRSWEQYF. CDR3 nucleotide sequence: TGTGCCAGCAGTTACGGGAGCGGGAGAAGTTGGGAGCAGTACTTC.

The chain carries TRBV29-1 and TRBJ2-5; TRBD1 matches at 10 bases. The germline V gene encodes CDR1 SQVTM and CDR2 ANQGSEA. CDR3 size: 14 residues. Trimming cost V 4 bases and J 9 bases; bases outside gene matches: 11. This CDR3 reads CSVGRQGAHEAQYF. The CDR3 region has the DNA TGCAGCGTTGGCCGACAGGGGGCGCATGAGGCCCAGTACTTC.

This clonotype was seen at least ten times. The CDR3 sequence: CASSLVAGAFTYEQYF. DNA for the CDR3: TGTGCCAGCAGCTTAGTTGCGGGCGCGTTTACCTACGAGCAGTACTTC. The rearrangement links TRBV11-2 to TRBJ2-7; D possibly corresponds to TRBD2 (5 bases). The CDR3 length is 16 residues. Germline CDR1 is SGHAT and CDR2 is FQNNGV. Trimming removed 1 base at V and 2 bases at J, with 15 bases between.

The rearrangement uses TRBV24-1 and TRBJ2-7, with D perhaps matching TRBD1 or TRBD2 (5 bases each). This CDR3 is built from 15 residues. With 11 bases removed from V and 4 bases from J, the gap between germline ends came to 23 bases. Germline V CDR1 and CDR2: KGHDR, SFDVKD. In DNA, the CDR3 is TGTGCCAGCAGCAGGGCTGGGGGTAGCGTGTACGAGCAGTACTTC. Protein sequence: CASSRAGGSVYEQYF.

As DNA, the CDR3 is TGTGCCACCAGCAGACTCAGTGGGGAGGTCCAAGAGACCCAGTACTTC. Its translation: CATSRLSGEVQETQYF. This chain links TRBV15 with TRBJ2-5, with a weak D call TRBD2 (6 bases). V gave up 2 bases and J gave up 1 base, with 14 bases separating them. Germline loops: CDR1 LNHNV, CDR2 YYDKDF (reference sequence). The CDR3 is made up of 16 amino acids.

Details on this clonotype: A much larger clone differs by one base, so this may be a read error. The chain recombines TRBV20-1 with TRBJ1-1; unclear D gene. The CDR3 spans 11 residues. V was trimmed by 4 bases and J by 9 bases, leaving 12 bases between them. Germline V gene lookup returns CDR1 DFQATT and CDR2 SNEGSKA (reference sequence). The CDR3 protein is CSATGIGKAFF. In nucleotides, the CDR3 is TGCAGTGCTACCGGGATTGGGAAAGCTTTCTTT.

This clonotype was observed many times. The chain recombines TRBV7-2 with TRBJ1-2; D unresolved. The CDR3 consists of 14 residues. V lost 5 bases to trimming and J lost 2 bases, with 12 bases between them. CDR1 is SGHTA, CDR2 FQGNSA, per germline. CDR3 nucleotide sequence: TGTGCCAGCAGCCGGCCTGAGAGAAACTATGGCTACACCTTC. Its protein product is CASSRPERNYGYTF.

The CDR3 DNA sequence: TGTGCCTGGACAGGATCTAACTATGGCTACACCTTC. Translating it yields CAWTGSNYGYTF. This chain uses TRBV30 with TRBJ1-2, with D hard to call. Germline V gene data show CDR1 as GTSNPN and CDR2 as SVGIG (reference sequence). This CDR3 is 12 amino acids long. V lost 4 bases and J 0 bases, leaving 6 bases between the germline ends. Full variable domain (remainder filled in from reference TRBV30 and TRBJ1-2): SQTIHQWPATLVQPVGSPLSLECTVEGTSNPNLYWYRQAAGRGLQLLFYSVGIGQISSEVPQNLSASRPQDRQFILSSKKLLLSDSGFYLCAWTGSNYGYTFGSGTRLTVV.

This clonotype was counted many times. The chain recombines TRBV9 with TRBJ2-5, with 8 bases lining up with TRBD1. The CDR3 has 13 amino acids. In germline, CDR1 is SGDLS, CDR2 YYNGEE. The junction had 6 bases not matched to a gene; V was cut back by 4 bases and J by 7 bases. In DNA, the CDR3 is TGTGCCAGCAGCCCTAGGACAGGGTCGACCCAGTACTTC. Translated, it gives CASSPRTGSTQYF. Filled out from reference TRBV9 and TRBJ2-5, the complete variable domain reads DSGVTQTPKHLITATGQRVTLRCSPRSGDLSVYWYQQSLDQGLQFLIQYYNGEERAKGNILERFSAQQFPDLHSELNLSSLELGDSALYFCASSPRTGSTQYFGPGTRLLVL.

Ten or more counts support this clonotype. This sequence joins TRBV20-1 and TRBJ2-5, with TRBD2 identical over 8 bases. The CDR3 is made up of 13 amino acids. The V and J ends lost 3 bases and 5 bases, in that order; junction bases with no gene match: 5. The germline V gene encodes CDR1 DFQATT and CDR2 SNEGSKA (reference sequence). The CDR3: CSASSGAAETQYF. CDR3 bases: TGCAGTGCTAGTAGCGGGGCGGCGGAGACCCAGTACTTC.

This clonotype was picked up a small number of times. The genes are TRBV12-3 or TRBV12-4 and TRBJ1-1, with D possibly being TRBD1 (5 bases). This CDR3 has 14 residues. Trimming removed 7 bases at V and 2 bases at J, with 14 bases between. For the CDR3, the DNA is TGTGCCAGCACTTCGCAAGGGGACAACACTGAAGCTTTCTTT. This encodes CASTSQGDNTEAFF.

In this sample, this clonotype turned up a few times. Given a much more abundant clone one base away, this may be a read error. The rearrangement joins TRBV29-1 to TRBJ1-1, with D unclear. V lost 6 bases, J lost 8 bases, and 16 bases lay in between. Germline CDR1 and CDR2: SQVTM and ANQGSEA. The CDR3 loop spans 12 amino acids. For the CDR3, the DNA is TGCAGCGTCGGGCAGCGGGGTTGGGAAGCTTTCTTT. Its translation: CSVGQRGWEAFF.

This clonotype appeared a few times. CDR3 sequence: CASSLWGIDTEAFF. For the CDR3, the DNA is TGTGCCAGCAGCTTATGGGGTATCGACACTGAAGCTTTCTTT. J is TRBJ1-1 and V is TRBV7-9; D unclear. Trimming removed 2 bases at V and 3 bases at J, with 10 bases between. Germline V gene lookup returns CDR1 SEHNR and CDR2 FQNEAQ (reference sequence). This CDR3 comprises 14 residues.

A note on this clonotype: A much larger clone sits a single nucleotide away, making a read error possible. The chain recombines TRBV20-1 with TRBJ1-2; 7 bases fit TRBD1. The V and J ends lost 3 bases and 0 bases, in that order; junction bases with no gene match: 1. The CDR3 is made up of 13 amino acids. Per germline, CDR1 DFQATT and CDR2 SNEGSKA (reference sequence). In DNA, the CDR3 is TGCAGTGCTAGTGGGACAGCTAACTATGGCTACACCTTC. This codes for CSASGTANYGYTF.

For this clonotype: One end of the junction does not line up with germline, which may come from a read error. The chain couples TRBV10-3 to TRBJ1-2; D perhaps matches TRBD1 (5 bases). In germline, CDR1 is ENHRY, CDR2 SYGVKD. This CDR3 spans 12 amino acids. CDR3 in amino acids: CASSDDSWGYSF. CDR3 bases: TGTGCCAGCAGTGACGACAGTTGGGGATATTCCTTC.

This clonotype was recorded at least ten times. DNA for the CDR3: TGTGCCAGCAGCTCAGACAGGGTGGGTCAGCCCCAGCATTTT. Translating it yields CASSSDRVGQPQHF. J is TRBJ1-5 and V is TRBV7-8; 7 nucleotides align to TRBD1. The CDR3 contains 14 residues. The junction had 6 bases not matched to a gene; V was cut back by 4 bases and J by 6 bases. Germline CDR1 and CDR2: SGHVS and FQNEAQ.

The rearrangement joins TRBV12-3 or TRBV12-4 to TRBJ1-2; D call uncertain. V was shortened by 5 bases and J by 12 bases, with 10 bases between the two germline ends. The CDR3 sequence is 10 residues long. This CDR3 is CASSRVGNTF. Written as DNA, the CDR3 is TGTGCCAGCAGTCGAGTTGGAAACACCTTC.